This T cell receptor beta chain was captured by sequencing in a study of vaccination and CD4 T cells after COVID-19. About the study: Convalescent donors totaled six males and four females, including two who were Hispanic. In the control cultures, a CEFX pool, an HIV-1 Nef pool, or no peptide was supplied. For post-vaccine samples, collection took place a median around 72 days after dose two, ranging from 14 to 241. The post-COVID samples were taken a median roughly 94 days after diagnosis, anywhere from 35 to 161.

This clonotype was observed a handful of times. Antigen unknown. Sequenced with the Oncomine TCR Beta short-read assay was DNA taken from cultured CD4+ T cells. MiXCR, run by TCRdb on the PCR reads, gives a single entry per CDR3 protein. This repertoire shows roughly 9,400 distinct CDR3 sequences, around 60% found once; its top ten account for roughly 25%. As for treatment: approximately nine-day PBMC culture with coronavirus spike peptide pools or control peptides (ViraFEST assay). Trimming took 1 base from V and 9 from J, leaving 4 bases between them. Looked up from germline, CDR1 is SGHTA and CDR2 is FQGNSA. This CDR3 spans 11 amino acids.

The origin of this receptor is a human donor who had recovered from COVID-19. The V gene is TRBV7-2, the J gene TRBJ2-1; D uncertain. The source material was CD4+ T cells from blood, cultured in vitro. The CDR3 DNA reads TGTGCCAGCAGCTTAGTAGGTGAGCAGTTCTTC. This encodes CASSLVGEQFF.